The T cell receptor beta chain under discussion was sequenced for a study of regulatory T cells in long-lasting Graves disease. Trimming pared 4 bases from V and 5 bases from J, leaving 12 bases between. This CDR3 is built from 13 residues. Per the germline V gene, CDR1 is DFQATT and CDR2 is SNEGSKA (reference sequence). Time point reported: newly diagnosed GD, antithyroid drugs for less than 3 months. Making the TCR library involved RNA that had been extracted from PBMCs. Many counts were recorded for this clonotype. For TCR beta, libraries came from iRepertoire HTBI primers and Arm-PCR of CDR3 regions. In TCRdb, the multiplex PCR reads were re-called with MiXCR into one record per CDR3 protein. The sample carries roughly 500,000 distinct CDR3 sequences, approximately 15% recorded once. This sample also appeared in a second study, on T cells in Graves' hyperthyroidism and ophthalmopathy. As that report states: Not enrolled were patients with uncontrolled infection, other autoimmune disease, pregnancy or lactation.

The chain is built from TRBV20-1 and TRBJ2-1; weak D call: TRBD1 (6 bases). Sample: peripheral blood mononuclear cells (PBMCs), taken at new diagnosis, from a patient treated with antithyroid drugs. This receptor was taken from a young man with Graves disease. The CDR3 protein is CSAKGQLDNEQFF. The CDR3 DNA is TGCAGTGCTAAAGGACAGTTGGACAATGAGCAGTTCTTC.